The source of this T cell receptor (beta chain) is a study of Graves' ophthalmopathy and Graves' hyperthyroidism. This clonotype appeared many times. Looked up from germline, CDR1 is MNHEY and CDR2 is SMNVEV (reference sequence). Trimming removed 2 bases at V and 6 bases at J, with 11 bases between. The CDR3 has 14 amino acids. TCR beta CDR3 regions were amplified from RNA transcripts. HTBI-primed first-round RT-PCR preceded second-round multiplex PCR. One entry per CDR3 protein results from TCRdb running MiXCR on the multiplex PCR reads. The repertoire consists of about 150,000 distinct CDR3 sequences, with approximately 40% occurring once and the leading ten covering roughly 6%.

The chain carries TRBV27 and TRBJ1-5; perhaps TRBD1 as D (5 bases). The sequenced sample consisted of peripheral blood. The TCR was taken from a woman aged 35 to 49 with Graves' ophthalmopathy. CDR3 DNA: TGTGCCAGCAGTTTACAGGGTTTGGGTCAGCCCCAGCATTTT. This codes for CASSLQGLGQPQHF.